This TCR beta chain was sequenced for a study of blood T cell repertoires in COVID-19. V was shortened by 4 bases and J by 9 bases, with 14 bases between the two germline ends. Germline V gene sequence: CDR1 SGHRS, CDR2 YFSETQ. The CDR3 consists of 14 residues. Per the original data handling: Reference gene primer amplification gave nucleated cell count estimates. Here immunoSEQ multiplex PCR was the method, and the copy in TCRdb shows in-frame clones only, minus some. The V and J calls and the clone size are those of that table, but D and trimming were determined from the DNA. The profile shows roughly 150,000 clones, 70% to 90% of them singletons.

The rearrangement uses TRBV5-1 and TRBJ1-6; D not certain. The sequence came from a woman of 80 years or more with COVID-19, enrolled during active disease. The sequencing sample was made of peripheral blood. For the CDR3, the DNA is TGCGCCAGCAGCCCTGGTTACGGAGGTTCACCCCTCCACTTT. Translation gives CASSPGYGGSPLHF.